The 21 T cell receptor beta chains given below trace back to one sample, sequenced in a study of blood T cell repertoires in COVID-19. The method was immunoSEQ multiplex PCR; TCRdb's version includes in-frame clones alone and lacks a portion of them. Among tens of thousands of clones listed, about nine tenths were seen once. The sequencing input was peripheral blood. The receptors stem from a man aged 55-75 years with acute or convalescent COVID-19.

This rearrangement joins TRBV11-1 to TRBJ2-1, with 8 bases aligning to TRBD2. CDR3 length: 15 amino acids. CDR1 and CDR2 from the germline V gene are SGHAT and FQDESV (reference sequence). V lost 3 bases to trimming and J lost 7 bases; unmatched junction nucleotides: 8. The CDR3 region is CASSLTSDAGNEQFF. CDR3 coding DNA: TGTGCCAGCAGCTTGACTAGCGACGCGGGAAATGAGCAGTTCTTC.

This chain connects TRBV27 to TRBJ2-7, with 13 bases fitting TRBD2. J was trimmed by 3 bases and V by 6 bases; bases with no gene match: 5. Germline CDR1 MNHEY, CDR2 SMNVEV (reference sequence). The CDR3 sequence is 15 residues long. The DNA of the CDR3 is TGTGCCAGCAGCCGACTAGCGGGAGGTAACTACGAGCAGTACTTC. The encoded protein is CASSRLAGGNYEQYF.

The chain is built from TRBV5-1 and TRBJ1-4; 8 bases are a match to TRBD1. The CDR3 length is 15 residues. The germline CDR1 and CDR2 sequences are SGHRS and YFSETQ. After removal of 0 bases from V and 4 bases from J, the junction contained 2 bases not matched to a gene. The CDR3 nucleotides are TGCGCCAGCAGCTTGGGGACAGGGCTTAATGAAAAACTGTTTTTT. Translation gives CASSLGTGLNEKLFF. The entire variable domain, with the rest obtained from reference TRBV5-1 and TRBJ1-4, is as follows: KAGVTQTPRYLIKTRGQQVTLSCSPISGHRSVSWYQQTPGQGLQFLFEYFSETQRNKGNFPGRFSGRQFSNSRSEMNVSTLELGDSALYLCASSLGTGLNEKLFFGSGTQLSVL.

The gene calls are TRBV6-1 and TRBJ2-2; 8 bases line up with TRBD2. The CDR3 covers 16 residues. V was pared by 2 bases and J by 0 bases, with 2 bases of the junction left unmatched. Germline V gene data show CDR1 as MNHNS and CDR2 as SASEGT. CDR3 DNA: TGTGCCAGCAGTGAAATGCGGGGGGCGAACACCGGGGAGCTGTTTTTT. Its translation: CASSEMRGANTGELFF.

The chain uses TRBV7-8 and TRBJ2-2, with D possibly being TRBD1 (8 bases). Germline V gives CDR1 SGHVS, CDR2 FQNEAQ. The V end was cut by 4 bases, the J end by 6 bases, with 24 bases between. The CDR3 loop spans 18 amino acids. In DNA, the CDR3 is TGTGCCAGCAGCTCAGGGGGCTGGGACTACGGAGATCCCGGGGAGCTGTTTTTT. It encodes CASSSGGWDYGDPGELFF.

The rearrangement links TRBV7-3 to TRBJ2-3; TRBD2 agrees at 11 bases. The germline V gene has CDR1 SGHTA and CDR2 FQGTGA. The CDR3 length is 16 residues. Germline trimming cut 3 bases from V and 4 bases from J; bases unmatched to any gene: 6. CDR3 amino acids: CASSFMGTSGPDTQYF. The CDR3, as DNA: TGTGCCAGCAGCTTCATGGGGACTAGCGGTCCAGATACGCAGTATTTT. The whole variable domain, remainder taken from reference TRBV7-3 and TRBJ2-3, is GAGVSQTPSNKVTEKGKYVELRCDPISGHTALYWYRQSLGQGPEFLIYFQGTGAADDSGLPNDRFFAVRPEGSVSTLKIQRTERGDSAVYLCASSFMGTSGPDTQYFGPGTRLTVL.

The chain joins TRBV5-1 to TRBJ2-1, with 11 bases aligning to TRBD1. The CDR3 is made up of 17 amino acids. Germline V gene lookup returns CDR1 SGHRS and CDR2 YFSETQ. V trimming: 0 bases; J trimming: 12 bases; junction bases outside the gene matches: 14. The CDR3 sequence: CASSLAPGTGGIRGQFF. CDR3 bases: TGCGCCAGCAGCTTGGCGCCCGGGACAGGGGGTATTCGGGGGCAGTTCTTC.

CDR3 sequence reads: CASSQVAGGVYEQYF. CDR3 nucleotide sequence: TGCGCCAGCAGCCAAGTAGCGGGAGGCGTCTACGAGCAGTACTTC. The chain couples TRBV4-1 to TRBJ2-7; 10 nucleotides line up with TRBD2. Per germline, CDR1 MGHRA and CDR2 YSYEKL. Trimming took 1 base from V and 3 from J; bases not matched to a gene: 3. The CDR3 spans 15 residues.

The CDR3, as DNA: TGTGCCAGCAGCGTGGGGACAGGGGAGGGTCAGCCCCAGCATTTT. Protein: CASSVGTGEGQPQHF. The chain joins TRBV7-2 to TRBJ1-5; 10 bases are a match to TRBD1. V lost 5 bases to trimming and J lost 6 bases; unmatched junction nucleotides: 7. Germline CDR1 and CDR2: SGHTA and FQGNSA. This CDR3 has 15 residues.

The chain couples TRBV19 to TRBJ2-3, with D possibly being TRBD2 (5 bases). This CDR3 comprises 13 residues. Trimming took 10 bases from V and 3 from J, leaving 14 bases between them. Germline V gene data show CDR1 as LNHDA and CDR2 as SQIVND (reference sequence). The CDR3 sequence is CAIRGRGTDTQYF. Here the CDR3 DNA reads TGTGCCATACGGGGAAGAGGTACAGATACGCAGTATTTT.

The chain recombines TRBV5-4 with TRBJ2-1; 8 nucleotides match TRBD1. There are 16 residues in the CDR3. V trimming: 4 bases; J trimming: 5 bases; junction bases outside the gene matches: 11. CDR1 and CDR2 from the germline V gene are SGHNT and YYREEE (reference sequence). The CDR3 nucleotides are TGTGCCAGCAGCCCAGGACAGGGTTCAAGCCACAATGAGCAGTTCTTC. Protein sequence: CASSPGQGSSHNEQFF.

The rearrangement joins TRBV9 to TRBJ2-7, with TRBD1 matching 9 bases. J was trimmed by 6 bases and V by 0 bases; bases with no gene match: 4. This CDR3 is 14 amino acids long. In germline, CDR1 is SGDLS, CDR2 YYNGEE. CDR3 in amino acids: CASSVAPDRGEQYF. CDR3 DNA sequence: TGTGCCAGCAGCGTAGCCCCGGACAGGGGCGAGCAGTACTTC. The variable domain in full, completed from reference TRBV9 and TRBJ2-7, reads DSGVTQTPKHLITATGQRVTLRCSPRSGDLSVYWYQQSLDQGLQFLIQYYNGEERAKGNILERFSAQQFPDLHSELNLSSLELGDSALYFCASSVAPDRGEQYFGPGTRLTVT.

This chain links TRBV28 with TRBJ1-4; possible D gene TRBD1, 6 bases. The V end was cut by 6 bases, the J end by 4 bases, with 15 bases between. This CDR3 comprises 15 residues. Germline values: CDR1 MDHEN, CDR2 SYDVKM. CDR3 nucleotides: TGTGCCAGCAGACAACAGGGAGGGGGTAATGAAAAACTGTTTTTT. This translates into CASRQQGGGNEKLFF.

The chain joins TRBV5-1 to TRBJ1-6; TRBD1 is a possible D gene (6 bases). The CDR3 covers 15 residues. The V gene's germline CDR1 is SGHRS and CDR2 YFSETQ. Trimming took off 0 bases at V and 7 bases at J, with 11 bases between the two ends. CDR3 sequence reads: CASSLVQGINSPLHF. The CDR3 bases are TGCGCCAGCAGCTTGGTTCAGGGGATCAATTCACCCCTCCACTTT.

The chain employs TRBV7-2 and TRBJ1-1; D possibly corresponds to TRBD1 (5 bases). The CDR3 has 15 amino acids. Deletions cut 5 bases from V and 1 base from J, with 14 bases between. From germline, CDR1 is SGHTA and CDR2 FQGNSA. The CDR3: CASSPPGGGNTEAFF. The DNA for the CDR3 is TGTGCCAGCAGCCCTCCGGGGGGTGGGAACACTGAAGCTTTCTTT.

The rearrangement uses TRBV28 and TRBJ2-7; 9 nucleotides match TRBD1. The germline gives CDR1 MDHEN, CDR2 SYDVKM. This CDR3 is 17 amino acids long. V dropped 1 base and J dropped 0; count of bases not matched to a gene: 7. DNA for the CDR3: TGTGCCAGCAGTTTATCCAAACAGGGGGCGAGCTCCTACGAGCAGTACTTC. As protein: CASSLSKQGASSYEQYF.

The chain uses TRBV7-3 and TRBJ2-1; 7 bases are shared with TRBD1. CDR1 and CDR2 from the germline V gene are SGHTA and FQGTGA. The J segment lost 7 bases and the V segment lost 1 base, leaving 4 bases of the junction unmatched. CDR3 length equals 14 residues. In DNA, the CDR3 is TGTGCCAGCAGCTTAAGACAGGGACCTAATGAGCAGTTCTTC. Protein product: CASSLRQGPNEQFF. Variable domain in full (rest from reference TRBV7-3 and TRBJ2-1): GAGVSQTPSNKVTEKGKYVELRCDPISGHTALYWYRQSLGQGPEFLIYFQGTGAADDSGLPNDRFFAVRPEGSVSTLKIQRTERGDSAVYLCASSLRQGPNEQFFGPGTRLTVL.

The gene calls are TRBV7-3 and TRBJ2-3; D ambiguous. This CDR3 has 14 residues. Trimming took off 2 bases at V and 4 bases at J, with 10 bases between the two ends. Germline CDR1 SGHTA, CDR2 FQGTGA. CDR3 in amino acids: CASSLGVRPDTQYF. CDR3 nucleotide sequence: TGTGCCAGCAGCTTAGGAGTTCGCCCAGATACGCAGTATTTT.

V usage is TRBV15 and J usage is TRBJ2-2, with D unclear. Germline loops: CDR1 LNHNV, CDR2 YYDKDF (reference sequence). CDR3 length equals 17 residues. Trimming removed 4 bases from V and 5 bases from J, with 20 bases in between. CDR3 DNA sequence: TGTGCCACCAGCACCAGAAGGAACAGATTGTGGACCGGGGAGCTGTTTTTT. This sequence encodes CATSTRRNRLWTGELFF.

The CDR3 nucleotides read TGCAGCGTTGTCGAGGGAGTGATGTTTTTT. Protein sequence: CSVVEGVMFF. The V gene is TRBV29-1, the J gene TRBJ1-4; D gene uncertain. The CDR3 totals 10 residues. Trimming took 4 bases from V and 15 from J, leaving 12 bases between them. Germline values: CDR1 SQVTM, CDR2 ANQGSEA.

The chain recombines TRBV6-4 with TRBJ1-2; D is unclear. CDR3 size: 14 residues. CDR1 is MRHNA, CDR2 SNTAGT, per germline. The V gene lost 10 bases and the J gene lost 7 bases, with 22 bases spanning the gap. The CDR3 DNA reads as TGTGCCACCAAGCAGTCCACAGCCGAAGGTGGCTACACCTTC. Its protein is CATKQSTAEGGYTF.